Each of the 5 T cell receptor beta chains below was sequenced from the same sample in a study of CD8+ T cells in alopecia areata. Following extraction, RNA underwent reverse transcription to cDNA, which served as the sequencing template. Repertoires were generated with immunoSEQ multiplex PCR, while TCRdb's copy carries only in-frame clones and drops some. The sample lists around 140,000 clones, around 58% seen once, with about 6% in the top ten. The starting material was CD4+ T cells sorted from blood, obtained at week 0. These receptor sequences come from a human donor with alopecia areata.

The chain has TRBV4-2 and TRBJ2-5, with a tentative D call TRBD2 (5 bases). The CDR3 spans 16 residues. Trimming cost V 0 bases and J 2 bases, with 13 bases left between them. Germline V gene sequence: CDR1 LGHNA, CDR2 YNFKEQ. CDR3 region: CASSQDRGRGQETQYF. The CDR3 region has the DNA TGTGCCAGCAGCCAAGATAGAGGGAGAGGACAAGAGACCCAGTACTTC.

This chain joins TRBV27 and TRBJ2-1; 8 nucleotides agree with TRBD2. CDR3 length: 15 residues. Germline CDR1 and CDR2: MNHEY and SMNVEV (reference sequence). V trimming: 11 bases; J trimming: 6 bases; junction bases outside the gene matches: 15. In DNA form, the CDR3 reads TGTGCCGCATCCCTCCGGGGGGGCCGTGGCAATGAGCAGTTCTTC. The encoded protein is CAASLRGGRGNEQFF.

The chain employs TRBV6-5 and TRBJ1-1; possibly TRBD1 for D (6 bases). The germline gives CDR1 MNHEY, CDR2 SVGAGI. This CDR3 is built from 14 residues. Trimming took off 4 bases at V and 6 bases at J, with 15 bases between the two ends. The CDR3 coding sequence is TGTGCCAGCAGTTCGCCACGGGAGGGGGCTGAAGCTTTCTTT. Its translation: CASSSPREGAEAFF.

This clone was found a few times. V usage is TRBV6-6 and J usage is TRBJ2-6; TRBD1 might be the D (5 bases). The germline CDR1 and CDR2 sequences are MNHNY and SVGAGI (reference sequence). The V end was cut by 8 bases, the J end by 0 bases, with 11 bases between. CDR3 size: 15 residues. The CDR3 coding sequence is TGTGCCAGCCTATCTGACAGCTCTGGGGCCAACGTCCTGACTTTC. Amino acids: CASLSDSSGANVLTF.

The chain is built from TRBV19 and TRBJ1-6; the match to TRBD1 covers 7 bases. This CDR3 spans 14 amino acids. In germline, CDR1 is LNHDA, CDR2 SQIVND (reference sequence). After removal of 5 bases from V and 5 bases from J, the junction contained 3 bases not matched to a gene. CDR3 loop: CASSLGQNNSPLHF. The CDR3 DNA follows: TGTGCCAGTAGTCTGGGACAGAATAATTCACCCCTCCACTTT.